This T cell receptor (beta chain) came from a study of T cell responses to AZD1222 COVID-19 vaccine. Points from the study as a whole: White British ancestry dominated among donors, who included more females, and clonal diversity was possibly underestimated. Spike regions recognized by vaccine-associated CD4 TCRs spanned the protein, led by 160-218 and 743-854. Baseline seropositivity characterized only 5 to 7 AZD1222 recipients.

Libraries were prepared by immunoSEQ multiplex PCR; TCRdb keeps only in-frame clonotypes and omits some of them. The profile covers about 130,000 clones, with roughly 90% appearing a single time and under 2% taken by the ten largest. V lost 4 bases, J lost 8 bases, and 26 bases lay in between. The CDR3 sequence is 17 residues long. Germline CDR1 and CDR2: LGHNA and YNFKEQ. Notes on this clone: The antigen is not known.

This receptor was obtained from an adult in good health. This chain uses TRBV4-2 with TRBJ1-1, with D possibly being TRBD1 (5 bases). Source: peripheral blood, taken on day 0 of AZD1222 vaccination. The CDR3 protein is CASSRGGAGSRIVEAFF. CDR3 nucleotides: TGTGCCAGCAGCCGAGGAGGGGCAGGGAGTCGCATAGTGGAAGCTTTCTTT.